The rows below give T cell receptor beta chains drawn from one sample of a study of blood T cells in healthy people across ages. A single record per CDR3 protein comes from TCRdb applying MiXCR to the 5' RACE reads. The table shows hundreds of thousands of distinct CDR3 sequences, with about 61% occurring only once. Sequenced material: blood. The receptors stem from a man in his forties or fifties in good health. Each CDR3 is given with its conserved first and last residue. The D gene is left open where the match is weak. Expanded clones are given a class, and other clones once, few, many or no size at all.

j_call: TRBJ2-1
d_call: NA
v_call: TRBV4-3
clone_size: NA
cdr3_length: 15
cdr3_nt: TGCGCCAGCAGCCAAAAGGGGGAGGGTTACAATGAGCAGTTCTTC
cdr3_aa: CASSQKGEGYNEQFF

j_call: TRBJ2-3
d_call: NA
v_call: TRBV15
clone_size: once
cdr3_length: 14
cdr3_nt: TGTGCCACCAGCACCCTCATAGCGGCAGATACGCAGTATTTT
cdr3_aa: CATSTLIAADTQYF

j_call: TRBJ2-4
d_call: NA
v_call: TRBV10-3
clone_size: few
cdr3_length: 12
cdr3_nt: TGTGCCATCAGCACCAGGACAAGCATTCAGTACTTC
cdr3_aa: CAISTRTSIQYF

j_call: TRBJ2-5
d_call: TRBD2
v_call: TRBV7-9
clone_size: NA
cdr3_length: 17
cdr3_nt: TGTGCCAGCAGCTACACCGGGACTAGCGGATACCAAGAGACCCAGTACTTC
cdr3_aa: CASSYTGTSGYQETQYF

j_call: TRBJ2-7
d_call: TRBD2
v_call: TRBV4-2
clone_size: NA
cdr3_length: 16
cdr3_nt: TGTGCCAGCAGCCAAGTTAGCGGGAGCTCCTCCTACGAGCAGTACTTC
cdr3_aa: CASSQVSGSSSYEQYF

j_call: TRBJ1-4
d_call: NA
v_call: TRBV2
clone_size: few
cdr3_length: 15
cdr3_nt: TGTGCCAGCAGCGCGACAGGAACAACTAATGAAAAACTGTTTTTT
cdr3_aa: CASSATGTTNEKLFF

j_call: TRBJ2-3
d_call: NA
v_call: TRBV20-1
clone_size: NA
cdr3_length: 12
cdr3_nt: TGCAGTGCTAACCGGGCGTTCGATACGCAGTATTTT
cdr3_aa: CSANRAFDTQYF

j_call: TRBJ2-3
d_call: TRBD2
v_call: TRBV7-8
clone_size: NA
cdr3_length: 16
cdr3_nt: TGTGCCAGCAGCTTGGACATGAGCGGGGGCACAGATACGCAGTATTTT
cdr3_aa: CASSLDMSGGTDTQYF

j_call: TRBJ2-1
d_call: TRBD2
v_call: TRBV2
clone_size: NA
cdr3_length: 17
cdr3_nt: TGTGCCAGCAGAGGTGGGACTAGCGGGAGGGCGGGGAATGAGCAGTTCTTC
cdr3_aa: CASRGGTSGRAGNEQFF

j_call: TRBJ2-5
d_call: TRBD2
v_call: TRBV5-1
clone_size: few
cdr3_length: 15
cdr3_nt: TGCGCCAGCAGCTTCATAAGCGGGGCTCAAGAGACCCAGTACTTC
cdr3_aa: CASSFISGAQETQYF

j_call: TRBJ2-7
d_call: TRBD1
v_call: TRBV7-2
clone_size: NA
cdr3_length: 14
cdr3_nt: TGTGCCAGCAGCATAAACAGGGGAGACGACGAGCAGTACTTC
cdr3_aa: CASSINRGDDEQYF

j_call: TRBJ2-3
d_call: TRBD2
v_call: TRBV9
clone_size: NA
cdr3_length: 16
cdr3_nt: TGTGCCAGCAGCGCCGAGAGCGGGAGGGCCCCAGATACGCAGTATTTT
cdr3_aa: CASSAESGRAPDTQYF

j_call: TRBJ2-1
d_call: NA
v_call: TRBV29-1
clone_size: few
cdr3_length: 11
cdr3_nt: TGCAGCGTTAGCTCCTACAATGAGCAGTTCTTC
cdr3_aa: CSVSSYNEQFF

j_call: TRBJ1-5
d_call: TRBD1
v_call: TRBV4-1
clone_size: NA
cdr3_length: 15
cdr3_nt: TGCGCCAGCAGCCCCGACAGGGACCGCAATCAGCCCCAGCATTTT
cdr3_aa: CASSPDRDRNQPQHF

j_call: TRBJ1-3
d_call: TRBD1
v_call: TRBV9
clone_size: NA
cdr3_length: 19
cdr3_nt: TGTGCCAGCAGCGTAGGGACCGGACAGGGACTTTCCTCTGGAAACACCATATATTTT
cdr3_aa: CASSVGTGQGLSSGNTIYF

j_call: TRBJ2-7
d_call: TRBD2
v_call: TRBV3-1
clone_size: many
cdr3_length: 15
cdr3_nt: TGTGCCAGCAGTCCCGCAGCGGGGGATCCCTACGAGCAGTACTTC
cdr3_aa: CASSPAAGDPYEQYF

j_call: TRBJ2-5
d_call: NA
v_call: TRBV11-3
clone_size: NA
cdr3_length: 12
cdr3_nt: TGTGCCAGCAGCTTAGGCGGTCCTAGGCAGTACTTC
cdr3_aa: CASSLGGPRQYF

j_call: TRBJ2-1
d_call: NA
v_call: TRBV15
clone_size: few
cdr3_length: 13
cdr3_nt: TGTGCCACCAGCAGAGGACTGAACAATGAGCAGTTCTTC
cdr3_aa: CATSRGLNNEQFF

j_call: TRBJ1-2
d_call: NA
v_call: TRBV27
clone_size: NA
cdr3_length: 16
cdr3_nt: TGTGCCAGCAGTTATTCCGCGGGGGACACTACTTATGGCTACACCTTC
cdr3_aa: CASSYSAGDTTYGYTF

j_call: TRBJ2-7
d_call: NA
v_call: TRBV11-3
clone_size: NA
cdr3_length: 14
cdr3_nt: TGTGCCAGCAGCCCCGGTCCCCCGACCTACGAGCAGTACTTC
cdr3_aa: CASSPGPPTYEQYF

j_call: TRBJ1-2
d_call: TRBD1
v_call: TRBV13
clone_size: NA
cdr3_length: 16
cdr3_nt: TGTGCCAGCAGCTTCGGGACAGACCTTTTTAACTATGGCTACACCTTC
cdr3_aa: CASSFGTDLFNYGYTF

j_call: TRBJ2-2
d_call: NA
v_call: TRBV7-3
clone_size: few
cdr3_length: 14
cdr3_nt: TGTGCCAGCAGCTTAAATTCTAACACCGGGGAGCTGTTTTTT
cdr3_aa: CASSLNSNTGELFF

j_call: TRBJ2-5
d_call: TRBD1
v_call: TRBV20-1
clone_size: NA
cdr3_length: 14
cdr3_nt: TGCAGTGCTAGCAAGACAGGGGGCTACTATGAGCAGTACTTC
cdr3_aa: CSASKTGGYYEQYF

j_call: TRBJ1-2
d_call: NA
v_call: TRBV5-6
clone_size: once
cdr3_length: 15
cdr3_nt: TGTGCCAGCAGCCCTAGCCCAGCGACCTCGTATGGCTACACCTTC
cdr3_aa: CASSPSPATSYGYTF

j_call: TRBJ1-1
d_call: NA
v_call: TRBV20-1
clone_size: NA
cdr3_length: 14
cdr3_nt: TGCAGTGCTCCCAAGGGACGCCTGAACACTGAAGCTTTCTTT
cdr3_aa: CSAPKGRLNTEAFF

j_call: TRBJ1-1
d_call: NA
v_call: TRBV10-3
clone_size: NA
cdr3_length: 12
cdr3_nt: TGTGCCATCAGTGCACAGGGATACGAAGCTTTCTTT
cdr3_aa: CAISAQGYEAFF

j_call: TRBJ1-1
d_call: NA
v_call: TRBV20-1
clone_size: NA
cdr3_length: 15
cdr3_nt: TGCAGTGCTAGAGCGGGCGGGGGCCTGAACACTGAAGCTTTCTTT
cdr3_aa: CSARAGGGLNTEAFF

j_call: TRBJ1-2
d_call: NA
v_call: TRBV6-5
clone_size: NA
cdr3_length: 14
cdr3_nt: TGTGCCAGCAGTTACTCAGGGGCCGGGGATGGCTACACCTTC
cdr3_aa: CASSYSGAGDGYTF

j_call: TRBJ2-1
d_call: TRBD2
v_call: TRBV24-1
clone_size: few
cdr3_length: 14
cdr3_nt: TGTGCCACCAGTGATTCCCCGGGGAGGGAGGAGCAGTTCTTC
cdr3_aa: CATSDSPGREEQFF

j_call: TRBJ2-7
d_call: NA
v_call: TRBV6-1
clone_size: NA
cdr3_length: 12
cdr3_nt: TGTGCCAGCAATCAGGGTCCCTACGAGCAGTACTTC
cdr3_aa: CASNQGPYEQYF

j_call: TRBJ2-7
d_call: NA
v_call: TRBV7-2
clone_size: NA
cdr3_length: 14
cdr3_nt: TGTGCCAGCAGCTTATATGCAGGTACCTACGAGCAGTACTTC
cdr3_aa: CASSLYAGTYEQYF

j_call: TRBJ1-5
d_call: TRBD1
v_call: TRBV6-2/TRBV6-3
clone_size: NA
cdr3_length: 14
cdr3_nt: TGTGCCAGCAGTTACAGGACAGGGCAACAGCCCCAGCATTTT
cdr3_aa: CASSYRTGQQPQHF

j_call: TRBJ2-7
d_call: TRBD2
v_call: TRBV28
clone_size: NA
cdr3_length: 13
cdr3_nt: TGTGCCAGCAGTGCCACTAGCGACTACGAGCAGTACTTC
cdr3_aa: CASSATSDYEQYF

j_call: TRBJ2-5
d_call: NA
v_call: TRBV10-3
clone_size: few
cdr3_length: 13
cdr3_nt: TGTGCCATCAGCCCCCGAACGCAAGAGACCCAGTACTTC
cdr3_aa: CAISPRTQETQYF

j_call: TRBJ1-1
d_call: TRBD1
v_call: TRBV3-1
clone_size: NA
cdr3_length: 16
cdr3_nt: TGTGCCAGCAGCCTTATTGGGGGACAGGGGAAGACTGAAGCTTTCTTT
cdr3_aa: CASSLIGGQGKTEAFF

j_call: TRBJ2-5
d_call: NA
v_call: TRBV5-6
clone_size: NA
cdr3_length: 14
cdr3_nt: TGTGCCAGCAGGCTAGGGAGGATTTTTGATGAGCAGTACTTC
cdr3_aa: CASRLGRIFDEQYF

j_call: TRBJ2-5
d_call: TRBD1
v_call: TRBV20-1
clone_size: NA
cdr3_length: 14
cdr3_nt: TGCAGTGGCGTGCCGGGACAGCAGCAAGAGACCCAGTACTTC
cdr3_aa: CSGVPGQQQETQYF

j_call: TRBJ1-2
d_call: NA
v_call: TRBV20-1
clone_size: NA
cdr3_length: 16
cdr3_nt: TGCAGTGTAAGACCGGCGCATCGACCCTTTCCCTATGGCTACACCTTC
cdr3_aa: CSVRPAHRPFPYGYTF

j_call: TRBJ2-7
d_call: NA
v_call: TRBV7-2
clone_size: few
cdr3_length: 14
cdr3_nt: TGTGCCAGCAGCTTAATCGGCGGGGCCTACGAGCAGTACTTC
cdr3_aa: CASSLIGGAYEQYF

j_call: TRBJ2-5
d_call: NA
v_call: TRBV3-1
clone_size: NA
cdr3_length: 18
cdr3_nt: TGTGCCAGCAGCCAAGGAATTCGTACGGGGGCTGGTCAAGAGACCCAGTACTTC
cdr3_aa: CASSQGIRTGAGQETQYF

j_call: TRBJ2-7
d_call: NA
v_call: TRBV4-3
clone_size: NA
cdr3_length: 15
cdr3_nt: TGCGCCAGCAGCCCTCTAGTAGACGGCTCCTACGAGCAGTACTTC
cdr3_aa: CASSPLVDGSYEQYF

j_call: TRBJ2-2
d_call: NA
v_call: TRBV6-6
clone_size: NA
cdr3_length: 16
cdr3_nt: TGTGCCAGCAGTTACTCGACGGGAGCAGGGTCAAGGGAGCTGTTTTTT
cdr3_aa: CASSYSTGAGSRELFF

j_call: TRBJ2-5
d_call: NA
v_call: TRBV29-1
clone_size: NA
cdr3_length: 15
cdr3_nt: TGCAGCGTGTGGGGAGCCAGGGAGTACGTGGAGACCCAGTACTTC
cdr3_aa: CSVWGAREYVETQYF

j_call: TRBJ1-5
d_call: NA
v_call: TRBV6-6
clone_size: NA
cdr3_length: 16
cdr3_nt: TGCGCCAGCAGTGCCACCTTGGCAGGGCCCCCCCAGCCCCAGCATTTT
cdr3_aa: CASSATLAGPPQPQHF

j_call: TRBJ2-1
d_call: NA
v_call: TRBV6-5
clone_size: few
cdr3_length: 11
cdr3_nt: TGTGCCAGCAGTGGCGGTACTCGGCAGTTCTTC
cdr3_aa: CASSGGTRQFF

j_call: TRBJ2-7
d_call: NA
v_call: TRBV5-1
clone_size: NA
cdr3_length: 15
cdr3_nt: TGCGCCAGCAGCTTGCCGGGATCCTCATCCTACGAGCAGTACTTC
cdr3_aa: CASSLPGSSSYEQYF

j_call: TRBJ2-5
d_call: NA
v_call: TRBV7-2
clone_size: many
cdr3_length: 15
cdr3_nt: TGTGCCAGCAGCTTAGCGCGCGGATCGGAAGAGACCCAGTACTTC
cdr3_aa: CASSLARGSEETQYF

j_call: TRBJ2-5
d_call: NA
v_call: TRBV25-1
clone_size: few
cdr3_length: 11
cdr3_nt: TGTGCCAGCAGTGACTTCTGGACCCAGTACTTC
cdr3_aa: CASSDFWTQYF

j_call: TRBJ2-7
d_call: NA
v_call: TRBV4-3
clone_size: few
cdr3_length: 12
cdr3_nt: TGCGCCAGCAGCCGAAGCTACGGGGAGCAGTACTTC
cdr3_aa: CASSRSYGEQYF

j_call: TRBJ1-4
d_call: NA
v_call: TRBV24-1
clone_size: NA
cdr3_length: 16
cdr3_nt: TGTGCCACCAGTTCAAGCATGGCAGGGTCTAATGAAAAACTGTTTTTT
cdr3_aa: CATSSSMAGSNEKLFF

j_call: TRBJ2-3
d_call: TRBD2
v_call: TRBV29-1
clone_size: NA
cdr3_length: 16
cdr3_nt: TGCAGCGTTGATTTGGCTAGCGGGCTCAGCACAGATACGCAGTATTTT
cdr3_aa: CSVDLASGLSTDTQYF

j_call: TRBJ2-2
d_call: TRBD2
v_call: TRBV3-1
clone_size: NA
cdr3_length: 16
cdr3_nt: TGTGCCAGCAGCCAGGGACTAGCGGACGACACCGGGGAGCTGTTTTTT
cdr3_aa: CASSQGLADDTGELFF

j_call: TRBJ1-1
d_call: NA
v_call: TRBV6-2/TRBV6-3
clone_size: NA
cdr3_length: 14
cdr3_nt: TGTGCCAGCATGATACGGACGGTAAACACTGAAGCTTTCTTT
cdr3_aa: CASMIRTVNTEAFF

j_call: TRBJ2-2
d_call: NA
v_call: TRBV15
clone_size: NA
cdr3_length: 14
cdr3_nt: TGTGCCACCAGCAGAGATGCGGGGTTGGGGGAGCTGTTTTTT
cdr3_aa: CATSRDAGLGELFF

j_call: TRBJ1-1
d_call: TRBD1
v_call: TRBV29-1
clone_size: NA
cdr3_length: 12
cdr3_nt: TGCAGCGTTCTCCGACAGGGCACTGAAGCTTTCTTT
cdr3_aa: CSVLRQGTEAFF

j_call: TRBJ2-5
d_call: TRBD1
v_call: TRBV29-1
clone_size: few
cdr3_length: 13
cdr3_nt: TGCAGCGTGCGCCTGACAGGGGCAGAGACCCAGTACTTC
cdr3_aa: CSVRLTGAETQYF